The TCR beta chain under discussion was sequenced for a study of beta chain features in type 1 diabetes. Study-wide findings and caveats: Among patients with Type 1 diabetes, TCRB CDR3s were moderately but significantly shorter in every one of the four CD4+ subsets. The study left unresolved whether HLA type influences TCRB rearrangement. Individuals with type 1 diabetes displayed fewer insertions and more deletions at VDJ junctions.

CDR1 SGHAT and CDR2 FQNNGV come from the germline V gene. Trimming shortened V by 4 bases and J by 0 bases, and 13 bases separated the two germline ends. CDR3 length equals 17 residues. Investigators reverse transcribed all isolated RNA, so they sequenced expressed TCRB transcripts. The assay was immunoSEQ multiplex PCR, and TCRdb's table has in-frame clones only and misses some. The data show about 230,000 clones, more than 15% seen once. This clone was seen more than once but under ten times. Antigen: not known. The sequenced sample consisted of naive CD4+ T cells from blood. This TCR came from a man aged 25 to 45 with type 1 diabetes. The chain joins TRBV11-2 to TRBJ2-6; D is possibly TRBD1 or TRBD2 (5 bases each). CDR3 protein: CASSSPGLSSGANVLTF. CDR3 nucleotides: TGTGCCAGCAGCTCGCCGGGGCTGAGCTCTGGGGCCAACGTCCTGACTTTC.